The text below deals with one T cell receptor beta chain. This sample's time point: persistent/refractory GD, antithyroid drugs over 5 years with positive TRAb. Isolated PBMC RNA provided the starting material for the TCR library. The data were obtained in a study of regulatory T cells in long-lasting Graves disease. Researchers made TCR beta libraries by using iRepertoire HTBI primers and running Arm-PCR on CDR3 regions. TCRdb fed the multiplex PCR reads into MiXCR, producing one record per CDR3 protein. The repertoire has 300,000 to 500,000 distinct CDR3 sequences, 20% to 25% of them found once; the top ten carry 20% to 25%. There are 16 residues in the CDR3. The germline V gene has CDR1 MNHEY and CDR2 SVGEGT. J lost 8 bases, V lost 2 bases, and 14 bases had no gene match.

The chain links TRBV6-2 or TRBV6-3 to TRBJ2-7, with 8 bases lining up with TRBD1. This TCR was sampled from a female donor with Graves disease. The material sequenced was peripheral blood mononuclear cells (PBMCs), taken when the disease was refractory, from a patient treated with antithyroid drugs. The CDR3 reads CASSYGPPAGGGKQYF. For the CDR3, the DNA is TGTGCCAGCAGTTACGGGCCCCCCGCAGGGGGCGGAAAGCAGTACTTC.